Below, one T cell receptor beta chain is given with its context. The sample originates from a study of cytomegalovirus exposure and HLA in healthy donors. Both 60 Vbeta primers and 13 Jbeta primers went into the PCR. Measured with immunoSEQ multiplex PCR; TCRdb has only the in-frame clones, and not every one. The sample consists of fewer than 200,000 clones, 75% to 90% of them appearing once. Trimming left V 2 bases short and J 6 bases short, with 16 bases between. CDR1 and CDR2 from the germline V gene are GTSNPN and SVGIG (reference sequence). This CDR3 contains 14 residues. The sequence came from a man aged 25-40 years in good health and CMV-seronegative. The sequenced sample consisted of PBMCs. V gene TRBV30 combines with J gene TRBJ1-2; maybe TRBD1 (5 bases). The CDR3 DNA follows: TGTGCCTGGAGTTGGAGACCAGGAGGGGATGGCTACACCTTC. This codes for CAWSWRPGGDGYTF.